The clone carrying this T cell receptor beta chain was seen only a few times. The antigen remains unidentified. The data derive from a study of beta chain features in type 1 diabetes. Across the whole study: Taken together, all samples contributed roughly 100 million examined sorted cells. Study-wide results and caveats: Still unanswered here is whether HLA type influences TCRB rearrangement. The similarity of naive, central memory and Treg TCRB repertoires appeared greater among patients than among healthy donors. Moderate yet significant TCRB CDR3 shortening was seen in Type 1 diabetes patients in all four CD4+ subsets.

The entirety of the isolated RNA underwent reverse transcription, so expressed TCRB transcripts were sequenced. TCRdb's copy holds only in-frame clones and misses some; the assay was immunoSEQ multiplex PCR. The table shows 200,000 to 250,000 clones, with about 15% occurring only once. By way of CD45RO/CCR7/CD25/CD127/CD95/CD27, the CD4+ regulatory, stem cell-like memory, central memory and naive cells were sorted. The V and J ends lost 1 base and 4 bases respectively, with 13 bases between them. CDR1 and CDR2 from the germline V gene are GTSNPN and SVGIG (reference sequence). This CDR3 has 14 residues.

The origin of this receptor is a man aged 25-45 years with type 1 diabetes. The specimen was naive CD4+ T cells from blood. J is TRBJ1-2 and V is TRBV30, with D uncertain. The DNA of the CDR3 is TGTGCCTGGAGTGGACAAGCGGGAGGCTATGGCTACACCTTC. Translation: CAWSGQAGGYGYTF.